This T cell receptor beta chain was documented in a study of response to subunit inactivated influenza vaccine. This clonotype was counted only a few times. Its antigen remains unknown. MiXCR, run by TCRdb on the RT-PCR reads, gives a single entry per CDR3 protein. There are approximately 730,000 distinct CDR3 sequences in the sample; 14% occur only once, and around 7.3% lies in the top ten. Study results and limitations: Authors suggested each seasonal flu vaccination may recruit only limited numbers of new T cells.

The length of the CDR3 is 14 residues. Trimming took 1 base from V and 6 from J, leaving 13 bases between them. Looked up from germline, CDR1 is DFQATT and CDR2 is SNEGSKA (reference sequence). This chain joins TRBV20-1 and TRBJ2-1; the D gene could be TRBD1 or TRBD2 (5 bases each). This specimen was PBMCs from blood, taken about 14 days before vaccination. This clonotype was sampled from a man in his fifties who received an inactivated influenza vaccine. The CDR3 reads CSARVPGTPNEQFF. CDR3 nucleotide sequence: TGCAGTGCTAGAGTACCCGGGACCCCCAATGAGCAGTTCTTC.